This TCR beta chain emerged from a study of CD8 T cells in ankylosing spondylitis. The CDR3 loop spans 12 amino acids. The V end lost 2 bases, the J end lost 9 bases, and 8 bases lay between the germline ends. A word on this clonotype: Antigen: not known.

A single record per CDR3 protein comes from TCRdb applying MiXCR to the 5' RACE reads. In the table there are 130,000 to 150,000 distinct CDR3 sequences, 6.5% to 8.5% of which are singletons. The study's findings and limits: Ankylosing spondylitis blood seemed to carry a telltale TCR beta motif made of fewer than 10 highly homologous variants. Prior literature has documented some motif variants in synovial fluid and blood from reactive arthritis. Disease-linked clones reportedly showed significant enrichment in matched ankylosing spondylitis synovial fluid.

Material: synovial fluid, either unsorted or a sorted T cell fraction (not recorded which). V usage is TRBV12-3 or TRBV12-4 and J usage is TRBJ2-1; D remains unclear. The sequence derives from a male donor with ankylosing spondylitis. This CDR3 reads CASSLRGFEQFF. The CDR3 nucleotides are TGTGCCAGCAGTTTAAGAGGATTTGAGCAGTTCTTC.